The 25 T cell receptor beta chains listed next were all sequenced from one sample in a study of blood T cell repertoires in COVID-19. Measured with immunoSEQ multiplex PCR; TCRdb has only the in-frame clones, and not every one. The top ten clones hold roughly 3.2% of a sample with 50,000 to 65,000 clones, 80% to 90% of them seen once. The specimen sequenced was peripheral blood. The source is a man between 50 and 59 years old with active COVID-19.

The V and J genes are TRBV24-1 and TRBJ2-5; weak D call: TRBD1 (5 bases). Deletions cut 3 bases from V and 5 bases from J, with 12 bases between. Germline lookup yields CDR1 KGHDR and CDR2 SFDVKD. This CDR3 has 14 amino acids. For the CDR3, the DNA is TGTGCCACCAGTGATCCCAGGGTTGGGGAGACCCAGTACTTC. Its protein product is CATSDPRVGETQYF.

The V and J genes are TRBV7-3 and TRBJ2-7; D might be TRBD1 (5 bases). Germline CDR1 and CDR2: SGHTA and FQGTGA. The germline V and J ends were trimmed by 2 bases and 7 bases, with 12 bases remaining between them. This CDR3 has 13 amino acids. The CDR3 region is CASSLAGLGEQYF. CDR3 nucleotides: TGTGCCAGCAGCTTAGCAGGGCTGGGGGAGCAGTACTTC.

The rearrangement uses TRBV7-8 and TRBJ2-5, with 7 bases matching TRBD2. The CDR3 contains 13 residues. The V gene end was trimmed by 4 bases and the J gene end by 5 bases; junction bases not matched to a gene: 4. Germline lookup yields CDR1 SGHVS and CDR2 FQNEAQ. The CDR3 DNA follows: TGTGCCAGCAGCTCCCGGGGGGTGGAGACCCAGTACTTC. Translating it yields CASSSRGVETQYF.

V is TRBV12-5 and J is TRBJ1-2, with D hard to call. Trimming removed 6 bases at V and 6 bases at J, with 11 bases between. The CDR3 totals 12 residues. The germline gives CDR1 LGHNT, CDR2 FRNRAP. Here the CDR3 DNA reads TGTGCTAGTGGGTCAGGTGTTAATGGCTACACCTTC. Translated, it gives CASGSGVNGYTF.

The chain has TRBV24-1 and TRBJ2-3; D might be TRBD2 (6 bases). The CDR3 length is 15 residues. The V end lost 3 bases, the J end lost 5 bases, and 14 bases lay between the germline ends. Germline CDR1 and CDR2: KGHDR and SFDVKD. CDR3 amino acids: CATSDLGRRGDTQYF. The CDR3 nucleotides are TGTGCCACCAGTGATCTCGGACGGAGGGGAGATACGCAGTATTTT.

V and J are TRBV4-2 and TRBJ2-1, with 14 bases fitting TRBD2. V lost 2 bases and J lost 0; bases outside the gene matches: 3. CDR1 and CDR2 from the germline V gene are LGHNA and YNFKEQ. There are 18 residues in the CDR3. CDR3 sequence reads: CASSQLTSGRVSYNEQFF. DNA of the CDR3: TGTGCCAGCAGCCAACTGACTAGCGGGAGGGTCTCCTACAATGAGCAGTTCTTC.

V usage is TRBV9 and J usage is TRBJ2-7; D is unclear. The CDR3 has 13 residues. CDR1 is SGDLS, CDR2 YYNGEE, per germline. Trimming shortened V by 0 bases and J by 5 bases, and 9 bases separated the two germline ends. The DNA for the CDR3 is TGTGCCAGCAGCGTAGGGCAGGTCGACGAGCAGTACTTC. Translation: CASSVGQVDEQYF.

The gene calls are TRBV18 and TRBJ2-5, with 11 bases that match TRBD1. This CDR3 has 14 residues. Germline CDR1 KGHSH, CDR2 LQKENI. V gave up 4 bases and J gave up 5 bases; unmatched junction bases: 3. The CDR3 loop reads CASSLGQGGETQYF. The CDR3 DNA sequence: TGTGCCAGCTCACTGGGACAGGGGGGTGAGACCCAGTACTTC.

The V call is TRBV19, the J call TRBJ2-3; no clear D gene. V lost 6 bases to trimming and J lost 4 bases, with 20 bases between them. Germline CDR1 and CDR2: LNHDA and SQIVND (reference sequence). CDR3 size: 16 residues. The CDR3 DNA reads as TGTGCCAGTAGCCCAGACCCCAAGCGCCGGGCAGATACGCAGTATTTT. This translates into CASSPDPKRRADTQYF.

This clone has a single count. The CDR3 nucleotides read TGTGCCAGCAGTGAAAGGACAGGAGAAAACAATGAGCAGTTCTTC. Amino acids: CASSERTGENNEQFF. The J gene is TRBJ2-1, the V gene TRBV6-1; 7 positions match TRBD1. Germline CDR1 MNHNS, CDR2 SASEGT. This CDR3 has 15 amino acids. J lost 5 bases, V lost 2 bases, and 6 bases had no gene match.

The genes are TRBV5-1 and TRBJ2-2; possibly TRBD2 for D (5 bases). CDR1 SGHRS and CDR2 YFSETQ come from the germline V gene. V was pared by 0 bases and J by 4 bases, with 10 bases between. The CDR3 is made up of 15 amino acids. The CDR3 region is CASSLGGIGTGELFF. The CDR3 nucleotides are TGCGCCAGCAGCTTGGGAGGGATTGGCACCGGGGAGCTGTTTTTT.

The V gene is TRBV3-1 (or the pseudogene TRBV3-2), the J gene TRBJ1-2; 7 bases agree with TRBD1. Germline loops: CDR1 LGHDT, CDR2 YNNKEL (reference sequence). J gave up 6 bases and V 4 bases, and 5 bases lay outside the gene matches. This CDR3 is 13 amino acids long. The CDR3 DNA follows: TGTGCCAGCAGCCGAGAGACAGGGAATGGCTACACCTTC. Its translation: CASSRETGNGYTF.

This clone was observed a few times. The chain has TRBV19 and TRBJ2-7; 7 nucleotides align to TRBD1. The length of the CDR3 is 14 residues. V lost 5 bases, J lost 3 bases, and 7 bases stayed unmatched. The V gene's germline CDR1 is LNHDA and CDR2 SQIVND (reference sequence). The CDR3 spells CASSDTGQHYEQYF. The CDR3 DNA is TGTGCCAGTAGTGACACGGGACAGCACTACGAGCAGTACTTC. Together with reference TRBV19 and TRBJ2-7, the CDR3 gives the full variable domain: DGGITQSPKYLFRKEGQNVTLSCEQNLNHDAMYWYRQDPGQGLRLIYYSQIVNDFQKGDIAEGYSVSREKKESFPLTVTSAQKNPTAFYLCASSDTGQHYEQYFGPGTRLTVT.

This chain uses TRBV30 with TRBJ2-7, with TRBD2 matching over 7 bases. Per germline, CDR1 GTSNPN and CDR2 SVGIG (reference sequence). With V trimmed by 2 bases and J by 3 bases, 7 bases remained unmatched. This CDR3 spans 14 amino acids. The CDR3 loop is CAWSPGLGDYEQYF. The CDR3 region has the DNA TGTGCCTGGAGTCCTGGACTAGGAGACTACGAGCAGTACTTC.

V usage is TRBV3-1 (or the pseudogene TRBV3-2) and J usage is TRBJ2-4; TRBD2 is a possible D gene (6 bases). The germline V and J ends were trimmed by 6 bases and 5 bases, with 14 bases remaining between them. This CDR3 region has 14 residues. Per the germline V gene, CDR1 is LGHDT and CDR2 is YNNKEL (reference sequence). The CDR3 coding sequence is TGTGCCAGCAGACCCCGGGGGTCGCAAAACATTCAGTACTTC. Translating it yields CASRPRGSQNIQYF.

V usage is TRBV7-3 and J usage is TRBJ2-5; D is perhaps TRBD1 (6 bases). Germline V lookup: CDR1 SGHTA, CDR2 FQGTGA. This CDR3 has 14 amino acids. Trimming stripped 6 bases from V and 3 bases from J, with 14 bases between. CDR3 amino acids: CASSRDMPKETQYF. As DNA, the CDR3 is TGTGCCAGCAGTAGGGACATGCCGAAAGAGACCCAGTACTTC.

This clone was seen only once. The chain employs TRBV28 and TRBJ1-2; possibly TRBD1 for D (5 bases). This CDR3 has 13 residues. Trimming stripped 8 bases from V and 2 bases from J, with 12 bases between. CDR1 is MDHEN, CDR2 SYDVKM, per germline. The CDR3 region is CASSAGDNYGYTF. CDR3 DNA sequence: TGTGCCAGCTCGGCGGGGGACAACTATGGCTACACCTTC.

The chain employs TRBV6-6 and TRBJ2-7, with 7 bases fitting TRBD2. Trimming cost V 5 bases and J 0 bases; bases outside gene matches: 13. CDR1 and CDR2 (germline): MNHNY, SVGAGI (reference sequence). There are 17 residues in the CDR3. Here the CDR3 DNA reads TGTGCCAGCAGTCCCACCGGGACTAAGAAACTCTCCTACGAGCAGTACTTC. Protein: CASSPTGTKKLSYEQYF.

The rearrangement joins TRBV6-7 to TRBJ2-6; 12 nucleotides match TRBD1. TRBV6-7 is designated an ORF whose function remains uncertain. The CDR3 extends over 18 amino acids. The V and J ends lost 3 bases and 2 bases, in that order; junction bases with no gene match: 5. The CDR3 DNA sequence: TGTGCCAGCAGTTATTTCGGGACAGGGGGCGCTGGGGCCAACGTCCTGACTTTC. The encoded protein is CASSYFGTGGAGANVLTF.

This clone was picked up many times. CDR3 nucleotide sequence: TGCGCCAGCAGCCATGGACTAGCGGGAGACGATCCCGGGGAGCTGTTTTTT. Amino acid sequence: CASSHGLAGDDPGELFF. The V gene is TRBV4-3, the J gene TRBJ2-2; 13 nucleotides line up with TRBD2. The CDR3 totals 17 residues. With 3 bases clipped from V and 6 bases from J, the junction kept 7 bases outside the gene matches. Germline CDR1 reads LGHNA; CDR2 reads YSLEER.

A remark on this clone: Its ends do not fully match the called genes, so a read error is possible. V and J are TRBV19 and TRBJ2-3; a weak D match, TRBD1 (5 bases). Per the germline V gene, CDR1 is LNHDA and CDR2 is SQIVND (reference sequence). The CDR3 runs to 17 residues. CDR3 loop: CASSIGHTGRNRGTQYF. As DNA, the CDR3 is TGTGCCAGTAGCATAGGGCACACCGGGCGGAATAGGGGTACGCAGTATTTT. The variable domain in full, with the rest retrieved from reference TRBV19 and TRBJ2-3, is DGGITQSPKYLFRKEGQNVTLSCEQNLNHDAMYWYRQDPGQGLRLIYYSQIVNDFQKGDIAEGYSVSREKKESFPLTVTSAQKNPTAFYLCASSIGHTGRNRGTQYFGPGTRLTVL.

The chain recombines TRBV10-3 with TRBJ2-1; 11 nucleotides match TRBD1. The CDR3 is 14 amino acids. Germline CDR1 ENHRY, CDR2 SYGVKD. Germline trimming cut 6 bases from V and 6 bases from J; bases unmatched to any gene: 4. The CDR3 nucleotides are TGTGCCATCAGCCCCGGGACAGGGGGCAATGAGCAGTTCTTC. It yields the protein CAISPGTGGNEQFF.

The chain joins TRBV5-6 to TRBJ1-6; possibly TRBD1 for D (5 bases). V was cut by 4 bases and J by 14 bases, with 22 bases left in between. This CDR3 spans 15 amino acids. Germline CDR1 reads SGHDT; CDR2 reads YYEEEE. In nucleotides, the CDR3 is TGTGCCAGCAGCCTGGGGGGGACGGGGGAAATATCCCTCCACTTT. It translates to CASSLGGTGEISLHF.

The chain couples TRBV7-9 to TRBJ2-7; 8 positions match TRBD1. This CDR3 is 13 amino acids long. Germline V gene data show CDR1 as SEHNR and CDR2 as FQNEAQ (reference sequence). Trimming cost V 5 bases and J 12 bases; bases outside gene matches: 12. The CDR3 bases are TGTGCCAGCAGCATAATCTCTGGACAGGGCCCGTACTTC. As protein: CASSIISGQGPYF.

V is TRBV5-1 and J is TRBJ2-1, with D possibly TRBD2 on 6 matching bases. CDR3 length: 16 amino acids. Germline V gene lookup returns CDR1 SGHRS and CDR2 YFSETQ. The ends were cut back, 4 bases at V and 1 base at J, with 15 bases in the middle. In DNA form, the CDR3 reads TGCGCCAGCAGCAGGGACTCCCAGTCGTCCTACAATGAGCAGTTCTTC. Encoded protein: CASSRDSQSSYNEQFF.